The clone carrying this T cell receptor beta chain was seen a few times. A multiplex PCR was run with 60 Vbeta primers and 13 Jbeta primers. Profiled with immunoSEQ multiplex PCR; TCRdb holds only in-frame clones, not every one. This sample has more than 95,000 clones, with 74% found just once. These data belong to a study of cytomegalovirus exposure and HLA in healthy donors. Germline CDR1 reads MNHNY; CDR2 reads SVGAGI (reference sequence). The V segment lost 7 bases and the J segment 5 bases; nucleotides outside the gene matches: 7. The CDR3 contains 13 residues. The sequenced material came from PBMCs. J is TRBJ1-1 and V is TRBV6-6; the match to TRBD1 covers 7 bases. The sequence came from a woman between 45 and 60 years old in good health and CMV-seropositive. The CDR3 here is CASTIDRVTEAFF. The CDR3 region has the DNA TGTGCCAGCACTATCGACAGGGTAACTGAAGCTTTCTTT.